Sequencing of this T cell receptor beta chain was carried out in a study of shared clonotypes between healthy human individuals (TCRdb year 2020). About the study as a whole: The cohort included three men and two women between 18 and 49 years of age. Different laboratories and diverse techniques were used to prepare libraries and sequence TCR repertoires, to increase sequencing depth and limit assay-specific biases. The study deeply sequenced blood TCR repertoires of five healthy adults to estimate repertoire size and the extent of clonotype sharing between individuals. Per donor, leukapheresis produced somewhere between about 0.8 and 9 billion PBMCs. For each donor, CD4 naive and CD4 memory were each given three plates, CD8 naive was given two plates, and CD8 memory was given one plate.

Details on this clone: Its antigen is currently not known. No much larger clone is present one base from it, and per-base qualities are unavailable.

From V the trimming removes 4 bases and from J it removes 3 bases, while the gene matches leave 4 bases of the junction unaccounted for. Inclusive of the bounding cysteine and phenylalanine, the CDR3 is 14 residues long. Only the CDR3 region is kept as DNA, spanning 42 bases read in frame from base 1. CDR1 SEHNR and CDR2 FQNEAQ are derived from the germline V gene (reference sequence). What the study reported, not specific to this receptor: Even with the large sequencing depth, rarefaction of the sorted-subset datasets indicated that sequencing was incomplete. Only blood was sampled, and tissue TCR repertoires likely differ from those in blood. Higher generation probabilities were observed for clonotypes shared by all four sorted-subset donors than for non-shared clonotypes. Pairwise subsampling indicated that sequencing depth was expected to affect the degree of clonotype sharing among donors. Sharing across a few donors was observed for roughly 5.4% of naive CD4, under 4% of naive CD8, over 2% of memory CD4, and 0.4% of memory CD8 clonotypes. Naive subsets generally had larger estimated clonotype richness than memory subsets. The genetic and exposure-history diversity represented was limited by the small number of donors.

For the CD8 naive samples, CD45RO-negative cells were positively selected for CCR7, yielding a CD45RA+CCR7+ population from which TemRA cells were excluded. Healthy HIV-negative adults with no recently reported acute infections or vaccinations were included as donors. Every donor was a Caucasian adult living in Nashville, Tennessee, USA. Blood was collected by leukapheresis, and PBMCs were isolated by Ficoll-Histopaque density gradient centrifugation and then cryopreserved in liquid nitrogen vapor phase. Analytical flow cytometry was used to check the purity and quantity of each magnetically sorted T cell population. Genomic DNA was isolated from every sorted fraction and measured by UV absorbance on a Nanodrop 2000c. Using the deep immunoSEQ assay, TCR CDR3 regions were amplified from genomic DNA by multiplex PCR. For each cell subset, the extracted genomic DNA was distributed evenly across all wells of several immunoSEQ 96-well plates, and each plate served as one replicate. For sorted subsets, about 200 ng genomic DNA, equal to tens of thousands of T cell genomes, was loaded into each replicate PCR. The purified libraries were quantified using a Qubit 3.0 fluorometer, sized with a Bioanalyzer 2100, and then quantified again using the KAPA Library Quantification kit. Every immunoSEQ 96-well plate was sequenced on a separate single-read 150-cycle Illumina NextSeq 550 flow cell. In the authors' own workflow: Because only junctional sequences without quality scores were contained in the immunoSEQ output, filtering matching that applied to full-length reads could not be performed. Sequences were annotated with PyIR, a Python wrapper for IgBLAST v1.9, and V/J genes and CDR3 were assigned using IMGT germline references. Any read was removed if the V/J assignment was weak (E-value above 1e-6), the CDR3 was missing, or the read contained stop codons, out-of-frame junctions, or ambiguous translated residues. V3J clonotypes were defined by identical inferred V gene, J gene, and CDR3 amino acid sequence. The percentage overlap between two repertoires was calculated by dividing the number of shared unique clonotypes by the size of the smaller repertoire. Richness of each repertoire was evaluated using RTK rarefaction, the Chao1 estimator, and Recon v2.1 estimates of unobserved clonotypes. Generation probabilities for all TCRbeta clonotypes obtained by the gDNA method from four donors were computed using OLGA. Held by TCRdb, this immuneACCESS table contains in-frame sequences only and omits some clones. Under half of the omission traces to an unresolved V gene where checked; the cause of the rest is unknown. Clone size and the V and J calls come from that table; the DNA yielded D and trimming. A total of around 2,000,000 clones appear in this sample, about 94% of them only once. 1.1% of the sample is taken by the ten largest.

Material for sequencing was naive CD8+ T cells sorted from blood. Explained via the paper, the cell subset or site label denotes: CD45RA+CCR7+. The sequence was obtained from a man aged 18 to 29 in good health. The sequence links TRBV7-9 to TRBJ1-1, with TRBD1 matching 8 junction bases. The DNA sequence is TGTGCCAGCAGCTCCCCGGACAGGGACACTGAAGCTTTCTTT. Translated, it gives CASSSPDRDTEAFF.